These 24 T cell receptor beta chains share one sample of origin, sequenced in a study of CD8 T cells in ankylosing spondylitis. Using its own MiXCR run on the 5' RACE reads, TCRdb lists one record per CDR3 protein. The sample contains under 300,000 distinct CDR3 sequences, about 10% of which appear only once. The sequenced material came from blood, either unsorted or a sorted T cell fraction (not recorded which). All receptors derive from a male donor with ankylosing spondylitis or in good health (not recorded which).

The chain recombines TRBV11-2 with TRBJ2-5; 9 nucleotides align to TRBD2. Trimming removed 10 bases from V and 5 bases from J; junction bases left unmatched: 14. Germline CDR1 is SGHAT and CDR2 is FQNNGV. This CDR3 has 15 amino acids. In DNA, the CDR3 is TGTGCCAACACTTTAAGCGGGAGGAGGGATGAGACCCAGTACTTC. Its protein is CANTLSGRRDETQYF.

This clonotype was observed at least ten times. This rearrangement joins TRBV20-1 to TRBJ2-3; 10 bases are a match to TRBD2. CDR3 length equals 15 residues. CDR1 is DFQATT and CDR2 is SNEGSKA in the germline V gene (reference sequence). V was clipped by 7 bases and J by 2 bases; unmatched bases: 9. CDR3 nucleotide sequence: TGCAGTGTTGTAGGACTAGCGGACAACACAGATACGCAGTATTTT. It codes for CSVVGLADNTDTQYF.

This clonotype has a count of ten or more. V and J are TRBV5-4 and TRBJ2-2; TRBD1 agrees at 10 bases. This CDR3 spans 14 amino acids. Germline assignment: CDR1 SGHNT and CDR2 YYREEE (reference sequence). V lost 4 bases and J lost 4; bases outside the gene matches: 1. This chain's CDR3 is CASSGTGVTGELFF. The DNA of the CDR3 is TGTGCCAGCAGCGGGACAGGGGTCACCGGGGAGCTGTTTTTT.

This clonotype has just a few counts. The J gene is TRBJ2-1, the V gene TRBV5-1, with D possibly called TRBD1 or TRBD2 (6 bases each). V gave up 1 base and J gave up 2 bases, with 13 bases separating them. This CDR3 is 16 amino acids long. CDR1 and CDR2 from the germline V gene are SGHRS and YFSETQ. CDR3 amino acids: CASSLTTGAAYNEQFF. The CDR3 DNA follows: TGCGCCAGCAGCTTGACAACGGGGGCCGCCTACAATGAGCAGTTCTTC.

Many counts were recorded for this clonotype. The chain has TRBV7-3 and TRBJ2-3; no reliable D call. Looked up from germline, CDR1 is SGHTA and CDR2 is FQGTGA. The CDR3 totals 14 residues. Trimming took 5 bases from V and 0 from J, leaving 9 bases between them. CDR3 nucleotides: TGTGCCAGCAGCCGGCAGGATAGCACAGATACGCAGTATTTT. Translated, it gives CASSRQDSTDTQYF.

This clonotype has a handful of counts. The junction does not match germline at one end; this may be a read error. This rearrangement joins TRBV30 to TRBJ1-2; TRBD1 might be the D (5 bases). Per germline, CDR1 GTSNPN and CDR2 SVGIG (reference sequence). The CDR3 extends over 10 amino acids. DNA of the CDR3: TGCGTTGTGCAGGGCTATGGCTACACCTTC. Translation: CVVQGYGYTF.

This clonotype was seen many times. The chain employs TRBV25-1 and TRBJ2-7; the D is unclear. With 1 base removed from V and 3 bases from J, the gap between germline ends came to 7 bases. The CDR3 extends over 13 amino acids. CDR1 is MGHDK, CDR2 SYGVNS, per germline. DNA of the CDR3: TGTGCCAGCAGTGAATCAGGTAACTACGAGCAGTACTTC. Translation gives CASSESGNYEQYF.

There are many counts of this clonotype. V is TRBV5-1 and J is TRBJ2-1; D perhaps matches TRBD2 (7 bases). Germline V gene data show CDR1 as SGHRS and CDR2 as YFSETQ. Trimming took off 3 bases at V and 6 bases at J, with 16 bases between the two ends. CDR3 length equals 15 residues. The CDR3: CASSWGLAVLNEQFF. In DNA form, the CDR3 reads TGCGCCAGCAGCTGGGGGCTAGCGGTGCTCAATGAGCAGTTCTTC.

This clonotype was detected many times. The V gene is TRBV12-3 or TRBV12-4, the J gene TRBJ1-5; D remains ambiguous. This CDR3 comprises 14 residues. V dropped 5 bases and J dropped 0 bases, with 8 bases sitting between them. CDR3 protein: CASSTPDSNQPQHF. CDR3 in DNA: TGTGCCAGCAGTACTCCAGATAGCAATCAGCCCCAGCATTTT.

This chain links TRBV5-1 with TRBJ1-4; D is perhaps TRBD1 (6 bases). The germline V gene encodes CDR1 SGHRS and CDR2 YFSETQ. The CDR3 consists of 13 residues. V was shortened by 5 bases and J by 8 bases, with 13 bases between the two germline ends. The CDR3 coding sequence is TGCGCCAGCAGTCTGGGGGCGTGGGAAAAACTGTTTTTT. It codes for CASSLGAWEKLFF.

This clonotype was seen repeatedly, ten times or more. This chain uses TRBV5-1 with TRBJ1-2; 11 bases are a match to TRBD1. The CDR3 is 13 residues long. Looked up from germline, CDR1 is SGHRS and CDR2 is YFSETQ. V gave up 5 bases and J gave up 7 bases; unmatched junction bases: 4. As DNA, the CDR3 is TGCGCCAGCAGTCCCGGGACAGGGGGTGGCTACACCTTC. As protein: CASSPGTGGGYTF. Full variable domain (missing parts from reference TRBV5-1 and TRBJ1-2): KAGVTQTPRYLIKTRGQQVTLSCSPISGHRSVSWYQQTPGQGLQFLFEYFSETQRNKGNFPGRFSGRQFSNSRSEMNVSTLELGDSALYLCASSPGTGGGYTFGSGTRLTVV.

The chain recombines TRBV7-2 with TRBJ2-2; D not resolved. V shed 5 bases and J shed 0 bases, with 19 bases lying between them. The germline CDR1 and CDR2 sequences are SGHTA and FQGNSA. The CDR3 covers 18 residues. The CDR3 here is CASSIWLRGLPNTGELFF. CDR3 nucleotide sequence: TGTGCCAGCAGCATATGGCTACGTGGGCTTCCGAACACCGGGGAGCTGTTTTTT.

This clonotype showed up many times. The rearrangement uses TRBV5-1 and TRBJ2-5; the match to TRBD2 covers 8 bases. The germline V gene has CDR1 SGHRS and CDR2 YFSETQ. The CDR3 extends over 15 amino acids. V lost 2 bases, J lost 1 base, and 4 bases stayed unmatched. The CDR3 nucleotides are TGCGCCAGCAGCTTATACGGGACTAGCCAAGAGACCCAGTACTTC. As protein: CASSLYGTSQETQYF. Supplemented by reference TRBV5-1 and TRBJ2-5, the full variable domain reads KAGVTQTPRYLIKTRGQQVTLSCSPISGHRSVSWYQQTPGQGLQFLFEYFSETQRNKGNFPGRFSGRQFSNSRSEMNVSTLELGDSALYLCASSLYGTSQETQYFGPGTRLLVL.

This clonotype was recorded many times. CDR3 in DNA: TGCGCCAGCAGCCACCCGACAGGGGGCACTGAAGCTTTCTTT. It translates to CASSHPTGGTEAFF. The chain is built from TRBV4-1 and TRBJ1-1; 9 bases are shared with TRBD1. The CDR3 sequence is 14 residues long. In germline, CDR1 is MGHRA, CDR2 YSYEKL. The J segment lost 4 bases and the V segment lost 3 bases, leaving 3 bases of the junction unmatched.

This clonotype has just a few counts. The chain joins TRBV7-9 to TRBJ1-2; TRBD1 might be the D (5 bases). Germline V gives CDR1 SEHNR, CDR2 FQNEAQ (reference sequence). V lost 5 bases and J 4 bases, leaving 8 bases between the germline ends. CDR3 length: 12 amino acids. CDR3 coding DNA: TGTGCCAGCAGCAGGGACGGCTATGGCTACACCTTC. It codes for CASSRDGYGYTF. Based on the CDR3 plus reference TRBV7-9 and TRBJ1-2, the full variable domain is DTGVSQNPRHKITKRGQNVTFRCDPISEHNRLYWYRQTLGQGPEFLTYFQNEAQLEKSRLLSDRFSAERPKGSFSTLEIQRTEQGDSAMYLCASSRDGYGYTFGSGTRLTVV.

CDR3 sequence: CASSRNVGTLDEQFF. CDR3 DNA: TGTGCCAGCAGCCGAAACGTCGGGACTCTCGATGAGCAGTTCTTC. The chain joins TRBV3-1 to TRBJ2-1; D is possibly TRBD2 (6 bases). Trimming shortened V by 4 bases and J by 8 bases, and 18 bases separated the two germline ends. This CDR3 is built from 15 residues. CDR1 is LGHDT and CDR2 is YNNKEL in the germline V gene (reference sequence).

This clonotype has just a few counts. This rearrangement joins TRBV28 to TRBJ1-1, with 12 bases matching TRBD1. This CDR3 is built from 14 residues. The J segment lost 3 bases and the V segment lost 4 bases, leaving 0 bases of the junction unmatched. CDR1 and CDR2 from the germline V gene are MDHEN and SYDVKM. CDR3 DNA sequence: TGTGCCAGCAGTTGGGACAGGGGGCACACTGAAGCTTTCTTT. Translating it yields CASSWDRGHTEAFF.

The table lists this clonotype with many counts. The chain recombines TRBV29-1 with TRBJ2-5; 14 nucleotides match TRBD2. The CDR3 sequence is 21 residues long. Germline values: CDR1 SQVTM, CDR2 ANQGSEA. V lost 4 bases to trimming and J lost 5 bases; unmatched junction nucleotides: 24. This chain's CDR3 is CSVVGQGALGLAGAGVETQYF. CDR3 nucleotide sequence: TGCAGCGTTGTAGGACAGGGGGCGCTGGGACTAGCGGGAGCCGGCGTTGAGACCCAGTACTTC.

V and J are TRBV7-2 and TRBJ1-1; D is unclear. Trimming removed 5 bases at V and 2 bases at J, with 9 bases between. Germline V gene data show CDR1 as SGHTA and CDR2 as FQGNSA. CDR3 length: 13 residues. The CDR3 bases are TGTGCCAGCAGCGTGACTGGCAACACTGAAGCTTTCTTT. As protein: CASSVTGNTEAFF.

In this sample, this clonotype turned up a few times. The rearrangement uses TRBV30 and TRBJ1-5, with D unclear. Trimming took off 0 bases at V and 3 bases at J, with 12 bases between the two ends. Germline CDR1 and CDR2: GTSNPN and SVGIG (reference sequence). The CDR3 is made up of 15 amino acids. CDR3 in amino acids: CAWSVGSGPNQPQHF. CDR3 coding DNA: TGTGCCTGGAGTGTAGGTTCGGGTCCCAATCAGCCCCAGCATTTT.

This clonotype was observed at least ten times. This chain links TRBV20-1 with TRBJ2-3; a weak D match, TRBD2 (6 bases). V dropped 4 bases and J dropped 5 bases, with 16 bases sitting between them. Germline V gene lookup returns CDR1 DFQATT and CDR2 SNEGSKA (reference sequence). The CDR3 extends over 14 amino acids. In nucleotides, the CDR3 is TGCAGTGCTAATATAGCGGAGAGGATAGATACGCAGTATTTT. This translates into CSANIAERIDTQYF.

This clonotype was observed many times. The gene calls are TRBV7-3 and TRBJ2-1, with no clear D. The germline gives CDR1 SGHTA, CDR2 FQGTGA. This CDR3 contains 15 residues. V dropped 4 bases and J dropped 6 bases, with 16 bases sitting between them. This CDR3 reads CASSSGPPPINEQFF. Written as DNA, the CDR3 is TGTGCCAGCAGCTCGGGTCCACCCCCAATCAATGAGCAGTTCTTC.

Ten or more counts support this clonotype. DNA for the CDR3: TGTGCCAGCAGTTACAGCTCGTGGGGGGATAGCAATCAGCCCCAGCATTTT. Protein sequence: CASSYSSWGDSNQPQHF. The rearrangement joins TRBV6-5 to TRBJ1-5, with D tentatively TRBD1 (5 bases). CDR3 length: 17 amino acids. CDR1 and CDR2 (germline): MNHEY, SVGAGI. V was trimmed by 2 bases and J by 0 bases, leaving 14 bases between them.

The sample holds a few counts of this clonotype. The chain uses TRBV25-1 and TRBJ2-1, with D maybe TRBD1 (6 bases). V was pared by 3 bases and J by 11 bases, with 8 bases between. The CDR3 sequence is 11 residues long. Germline V CDR1 and CDR2: MGHDK, SYGVNS. DNA for the CDR3: TGTGCCAGCAGTGAGGGGGCCCAGCAGTTCTTC. Translated: CASSEGAQQFF.